These 29 T cell receptor beta chains originate from one sample sequenced in a study of blood T cells in healthy people across ages. For the second PCR, which ran for roughly 7 to 11 cycles, a sample-barcoded 5' primer and a J-beta primer mix were used. From the 5' RACE reads, TCRdb called clonotypes with MiXCR, one entry per CDR3 protein. Among approximately 1,000,000 distinct CDR3 sequences listed, 35% to 40% were seen once. The specimen was blood. The receptors were gathered from a man between 18 and 35 years old in good health.

This clonotype came up a few times. V is TRBV6-6 and J is TRBJ2-2; 8 bases align to TRBD2. Germline V gene sequence: CDR1 MNHNY, CDR2 SVGAGI (reference sequence). V shed 4 bases, J shed 7 bases, and the junction held 11 bases outside the gene matches. The CDR3 extends over 16 amino acids. CDR3 nucleotides: TGTGCCAGCAGTTCATACGGGGGGGATGTAGGCGGGGAGCTGTTTTTT. Protein: CASSSYGGDVGGELFF.

This clonotype was detected once. J is TRBJ2-3 and V is TRBV12-3 or TRBV12-4; 12 positions agree with TRBD2. J gave up 5 bases and V 6 bases, and 6 bases lay outside the gene matches. The length of the CDR3 is 15 residues. This CDR3 reads CASSRLAGGVDTQYF. The CDR3 nucleotides are TGTGCCAGCAGCCGCCTAGCGGGGGGGGTAGATACGCAGTATTTT.

This clonotype has just a few counts. The rearrangement uses TRBV27 and TRBJ1-1; 8 nucleotides agree with TRBD1. V lost 7 bases, J lost 4 bases, and 17 bases stayed unmatched. Germline assignment: CDR1 MNHEY and CDR2 SMNVEV (reference sequence). There are 17 residues in the CDR3. The CDR3, as DNA: TGTGCCAGCATACCTGACAGGGGCGGGACAGGCGGCACTGAAGCTTTCTTT. Its protein is CASIPDRGGTGGTEAFF.

This clonotype turned up a few times. The chain joins TRBV11-2 to TRBJ2-3; D is possibly TRBD2 (6 bases). The germline V and J ends were trimmed by 1 base and 6 bases, with 20 bases remaining between them. The germline V gene encodes CDR1 SGHAT and CDR2 FQNNGV. The CDR3 runs to 17 residues. CDR3 DNA: TGTGCCAGCAGCTTAGCTAACACCGGGACCGGAGGGGATACGCAGTATTTT. Translating gives CASSLANTGTGGDTQYF. Drawing the rest from reference TRBV11-2 and TRBJ2-3, the complete variable domain is EAGVAQSPRYKIIEKRQSVAFWCNPISGHATLYWYQQILGQGPKLLIQFQNNGVVDDSQLPKDRFSAERLKGVDSTLKIQPAKLEDSAVYLCASSLANTGTGGDTQYFGPGTRLTVL.

This chain links TRBV20-1 with TRBJ1-1; D call uncertain. This CDR3 is built from 11 residues. The V gene's germline CDR1 is DFQATT and CDR2 SNEGSKA (reference sequence). The V end lost 5 bases, the J end lost 4 bases, and 8 bases lay between the germline ends. The CDR3 DNA is TGCAGTGCTGAAAGGGCCACTGAAGCTTTCTTT. Its protein is CSAERATEAFF.

The chain carries TRBV5-1 and TRBJ1-1; TRBD1 agrees at 7 bases. V was clipped by 4 bases and J by 6 bases; unmatched bases: 9. The CDR3 covers 14 residues. CDR1 and CDR2 (germline): SGHRS, YFSETQ. CDR3 sequence: CASSITGARSEAFF. In DNA, the CDR3 is TGCGCCAGCAGCATTACAGGGGCTAGGTCTGAAGCTTTCTTT.

To note about this clonotype: Germline is not matched at one junction end, which may reflect a read error. For the CDR3, the DNA is TGTGCCAGTAGTTTATTTACTATTCACAATGAGCAGTTCTTC. This codes for CASSLFTIHNEQFF. The rearrangement uses TRBV28 and TRBJ2-1; D ambiguous. The V gene's germline CDR1 is MDHEN and CDR2 SYDVKM. This CDR3 has 14 residues.

This clonotype was found many times. The chain carries TRBV10-3 and TRBJ2-7, with 9 bases aligning to TRBD1. CDR1 ENHRY and CDR2 SYGVKD come from the germline V gene. This CDR3 has 14 amino acids. Germline trimming cut 5 bases from V and 4 bases from J; bases unmatched to any gene: 6. The CDR3 nucleotides are TGTGCCATCAGTACCGGGACAGGGTCTTACGAGCAGTACTTC. This sequence encodes CAISTGTGSYEQYF.

Comment on this clonotype: The junction does not match germline at one end; this may be a read error. The V gene is TRBV11-2, the J gene TRBJ1-5; D unresolved. This CDR3 region has 13 residues. The germline CDR1 and CDR2 sequences are SGHAT and FQNNGV. The CDR3 sequence is CASSLASEEPRHF. In DNA form, the CDR3 reads TGTGCCAGCAGCTTAGCATCCGAAGAGCCCCGGCATTTT.

The genes are TRBV9 and TRBJ1-1; D gene ambiguous. The CDR3 spans 14 residues. V gave up 0 bases and J gave up 1 base, with 7 bases separating them. Germline CDR1 SGDLS, CDR2 YYNGEE. The DNA for the CDR3 is TGTGCCAGCAGCGTAGGGGCGACGAACACTGAAGCTTTCTTT. It is translated as CASSVGATNTEAFF.

The chain recombines TRBV20-1 with TRBJ1-2; D not resolved. The V gene lost 3 bases and the J gene lost 2 bases, with 13 bases spanning the gap. Germline assignment: CDR1 DFQATT and CDR2 SNEGSKA (reference sequence). The CDR3 has 14 amino acids. CDR3 in amino acids: CSASRLGLNYGYTF. In DNA, the CDR3 is TGCAGTGCTAGTCGTCTAGGGCTAAACTATGGCTACACCTTC.

In its sample, this clonotype was seen a few times. The chain couples TRBV14 to TRBJ1-2; D uncertain. CDR1 and CDR2 (germline): SGHDN, FVKESK. This CDR3 contains 17 residues. V lost 4 bases to trimming and J lost 3 bases, with 21 bases between them. CDR3 sequence: CASSPYTEGFTHYGYTF. In DNA form, the CDR3 reads TGTGCCAGCAGCCCCTATACAGAAGGATTCACCCACTATGGCTACACCTTC. Together with reference TRBV14 and TRBJ1-2, the CDR3 gives the full variable domain: EAGVTQFPSHSVIEKGQTVTLRCDPISGHDNLYWYRRVMGKEIKFLLHFVKESKQDESGMPNNRFLAERTGGTYSTLKVQPAELEDSGVYFCASSPYTEGFTHYGYTFGSGTRLTVV.

This chain uses TRBV6-2 or TRBV6-3 with TRBJ1-4; TRBD1 matches at 11 bases. The CDR3 extends over 15 amino acids. The V segment lost 5 bases and the J segment 10 bases; nucleotides outside the gene matches: 9. CDR1 is MNHEY, CDR2 SVGEGT, per germline. CDR3 nucleotide sequence: TGTGCCAGCAGTCATCCGGGACAGGGGGTCCGAAAACTGTTTTTT. Translated: CASSHPGQGVRKLFF.

J is TRBJ2-1 and V is TRBV4-3; 9 bases fit TRBD2. Trimming took 4 bases from V and 6 from J; bases not matched to a gene: 7. In germline, CDR1 is LGHNA, CDR2 YSLEER. The CDR3 loop spans 15 amino acids. The CDR3 nucleotides read TGCGCCAGCAGCCTTGTAGGCGGGGGGGCCAATGAGCAGTTCTTC. It specifies CASSLVGGGANEQFF.

V gene TRBV11-2 combines with J gene TRBJ2-2; 11 bases are a match to TRBD2. After removal of 5 bases from V and 10 bases from J, the junction contained 9 bases not matched to a gene. Germline CDR1 is SGHAT and CDR2 is FQNNGV. This CDR3 has 15 residues. This chain's CDR3 is CASSVTSGVLVELFF. The CDR3 coding sequence is TGTGCCAGCAGCGTGACTAGCGGGGTTCTTGTGGAGCTGTTTTTT.

This chain joins TRBV5-1 and TRBJ1-4; TRBD1 is a possible D gene (6 bases). The CDR3 loop spans 15 amino acids. The germline V gene has CDR1 SGHRS and CDR2 YFSETQ. V was trimmed by 2 bases and J by 8 bases, leaving 16 bases between them. CDR3 sequence: CASSLTGKIGEKLFF. Here the CDR3 DNA reads TGCGCCAGCAGCTTAACAGGGAAGATTGGAGAAAAACTGTTTTTT.

This clonotype was observed a handful of times. The V and J genes are TRBV5-1 and TRBJ2-1; D ambiguous. This CDR3 spans 11 amino acids. Per the germline V gene, CDR1 is SGHRS and CDR2 is YFSETQ. V was clipped by 4 bases and J by 7 bases, with 6 bases between them. The DNA of the CDR3 is TGCGCCAGCAGCACGTGGAATGAGCAGTTCTTC. Translation gives CASSTWNEQFF.

This clonotype came up many times. This rearrangement joins TRBV12-3 or TRBV12-4 to TRBJ1-2; no reliable D call. The CDR3 runs to 14 residues. V was clipped by 1 base and J by 4 bases, with 10 bases between them. Here the CDR3 reads CASSLEGQLYGYTF. The CDR3, as DNA: TGTGCCAGCAGTTTAGAAGGTCAGCTCTATGGCTACACCTTC.

This chain connects TRBV3-1 to TRBJ2-1; the D call may be TRBD1 or TRBD2 (5 bases each). CDR3 length: 17 residues. Trimming left V 1 base short and J 6 bases short, with 19 bases between. Per germline, CDR1 LGHDT and CDR2 YNNKEL (reference sequence). This CDR3 is CASSQGTIPTGGNEQFF. Written as DNA, the CDR3 is TGTGCCAGCAGCCAAGGGACAATCCCGACTGGGGGCAATGAGCAGTTCTTC.

The rearrangement joins TRBV20-1 to TRBJ1-5, with D uncertain. The CDR3 has 13 amino acids. Trimming cost V 5 bases and J 4 bases, with 12 bases left between them. Germline V CDR1 and CDR2: DFQATT, SNEGSKA (reference sequence). The CDR3 loop reads CSAPLGFNQPQHF. The CDR3, as DNA: TGCAGTGCTCCGTTGGGGTTTAATCAGCCCCAGCATTTT.

This clonotype was observed a handful of times. The chain is built from TRBV4-3 and TRBJ2-2, with D unresolved. The CDR3 is made up of 14 amino acids. The V end was cut by 0 bases, the J end by 1 base, with 3 bases between. Germline CDR1 and CDR2: LGHNA and YSLEER. DNA of the CDR3: TGCGCCAGCAGCCAAGATATGAACACCGGGGAGCTGTTTTTT. This codes for CASSQDMNTGELFF.

This chain connects TRBV10-3 to TRBJ2-3; D might be TRBD1 (5 bases). CDR3 length equals 15 residues. V lost 8 bases and J lost 2, with 17 bases in between. Germline loops: CDR1 ENHRY, CDR2 SYGVKD. CDR3 in amino acids: CAIQIGRGNTDTQYF. Here the CDR3 DNA reads TGTGCCATCCAAATCGGAAGGGGAAACACAGATACGCAGTATTTT.

The V call is TRBV20-1, the J call TRBJ1-1, with D hard to call. Germline V gene data show CDR1 as DFQATT and CDR2 as SNEGSKA (reference sequence). The CDR3 has 13 amino acids. V lost 6 bases to trimming and J lost 5 bases, with 16 bases between them. CDR3 DNA sequence: TGCAGTGCCGGGATTAGAAGGCGGACTGAAGCTTTCTTT. Its translation is CSAGIRRRTEAFF.

This clonotype was recorded many times. V is TRBV20-1 and J is TRBJ2-3; D tentatively fits TRBD1 or TRBD2 (6 bases each). Germline values: CDR1 DFQATT, CDR2 SNEGSKA (reference sequence). CDR3 length equals 12 residues. Between the trimmed V and J ends, which lost 0 bases and 6 bases, there was a span of 7 bases. The CDR3 sequence: CSAREGGDTQYF. In DNA, the CDR3 is TGCAGTGCTAGAGAAGGGGGGGATACGCAGTATTTT.

This clonotype came up a few times. The chain joins TRBV5-8 to TRBJ1-2; D perhaps matches TRBD1 (5 bases). Germline V gene data show CDR1 as SGHTS and CDR2 as YDEGEE. The V gene lost 2 bases and the J gene lost 4 bases, with 12 bases spanning the gap. The CDR3 consists of 14 residues. The CDR3 region is CASSLVNRFYGYTF. In DNA form, the CDR3 reads TGTGCCAGCAGCTTAGTCAACAGGTTCTATGGCTACACCTTC. The full variable domain, rest sourced from reference TRBV5-8 and TRBJ1-2, is EAGVTQSPTHLIKTRGQQATLRCSPISGHTSVYWYQQALGLGLQFLLWYDEGEERNRGNFPPRFSGRQFPNYSSELNVNALELEDSALYLCASSLVNRFYGYTFGSGTRLTVV.

This clonotype was seen a few times. J is TRBJ2-7 and V is TRBV29-1; D is perhaps TRBD1 (6 bases). This CDR3 is 13 amino acids long. Per the germline V gene, CDR1 is SQVTM and CDR2 is ANQGSEA. Deletions cut 4 bases from V and 3 bases from J, with 13 bases between. The CDR3 region is CSVGRGRGYEQYF. In DNA form, the CDR3 reads TGCAGCGTTGGAAGGGGCAGGGGCTACGAGCAGTACTTC.

This clonotype occurred a few times. The chain joins TRBV20-1 to TRBJ1-1, with unresolved D. There are 15 residues in the CDR3. The V end lost 1 base, the J end lost 4 bases, and 16 bases lay between the germline ends. The V gene's germline CDR1 is DFQATT and CDR2 SNEGSKA (reference sequence). Written as DNA, the CDR3 is TGCAGTGCTAGAGCCCCTCCGGGCCGTGGCACTGAAGCTTTCTTT. It codes for CSARAPPGRGTEAFF.

This clonotype was detected only a few times. V usage is TRBV11-2 and J usage is TRBJ2-1; no clear D. The last part of the DNA fits TRBJ2-7 better; the J call may be wrong. Germline values: CDR1 SGHAT, CDR2 FQNNGV. The CDR3 totals 18 residues. CDR3 loop: CASSLPPQLFSSYNEQYF. DNA of the CDR3: TGTGCCAGCAGCCTTCCCCCACAGTTATTCAGCTCCTACAATGAGCAGTACTTC.

In its sample, this clonotype was seen a few times. The chain has TRBV20-1 and TRBJ1-1; D perhaps matches TRBD1 (6 bases). Looked up from germline, CDR1 is DFQATT and CDR2 is SNEGSKA (reference sequence). Trimming pared 5 bases from V and 6 bases from J, leaving 13 bases between. CDR3 size: 12 residues. The CDR3 bases are TGCAGTGCTGGCAGGGGTGACGCTGAAGCTTTCTTT. This translates into CSAGRGDAEAFF.